The entry that follows covers one T cell receptor (beta chain) sequence. Its matching antigen is unknown. Given a much more abundant clone one base away, this may be a read error. Per germline, CDR1 SEHNR and CDR2 FQNEAQ (reference sequence). CDR3 length: 15 residues. V lost 5 bases to trimming and J lost 7 bases; unmatched junction nucleotides: 7. The sample originates from a study of T-cell memory formation after mild COVID-19. Whole-study context: Most TCR clusters belonged to a single donor. Notes on the study in general: Clones shrinking from day 15 to 85 showed even CD4/CD8 mixes; later expanders tilted CD4+. Contracting CD4+ clones sat mainly in CM and EM; CD8+ in EMRA.

TCRdb called the 5' RACE reads again in MiXCR, with one record for every CDR3 protein. The repertoire consists of 300,000 to 400,000 distinct CDR3 sequences, with around 15% occurring once and the leading ten covering 20% to 25%. The source is a man between 18 and 29 years old who had mild COVID-19 (a few samples of this study predate the infection). Cell type and time point are not known. What was sequenced was PBMCs or a T cell subset sorted from them (not recorded which). The rearrangement links TRBV7-9 to TRBJ2-3, with 12 positions matching TRBD2. The DNA of the CDR3 is TGTGCCAGCAGCCCAAGTACTAGCGGGGGGAATACGCAGTATTTT. Residues: CASSPSTSGGNTQYF.